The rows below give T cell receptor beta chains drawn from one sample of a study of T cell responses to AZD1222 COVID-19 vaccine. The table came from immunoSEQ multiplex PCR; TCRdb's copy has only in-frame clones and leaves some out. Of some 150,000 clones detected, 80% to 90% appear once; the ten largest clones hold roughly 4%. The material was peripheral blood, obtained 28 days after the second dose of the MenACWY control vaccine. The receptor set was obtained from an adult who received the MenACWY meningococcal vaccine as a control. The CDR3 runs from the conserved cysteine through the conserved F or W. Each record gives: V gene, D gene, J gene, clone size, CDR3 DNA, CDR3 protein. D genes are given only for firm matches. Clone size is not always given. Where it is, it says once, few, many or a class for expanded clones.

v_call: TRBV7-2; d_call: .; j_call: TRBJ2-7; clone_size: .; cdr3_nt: TGTGCCAGCAGCTTAGTAGGGTTCGAGCAGTACTTC; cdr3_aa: CASSLVGFEQYF
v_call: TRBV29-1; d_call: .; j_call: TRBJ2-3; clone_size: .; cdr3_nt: TGCAGCGTTCCTGGAATGGGTATCACAGATACGCAGTATTTT; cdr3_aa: CSVPGMGITDTQYF
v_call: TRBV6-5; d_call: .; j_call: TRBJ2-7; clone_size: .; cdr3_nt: TGTGCCAGCAGTTCCCCCCGACTAGGGAAGAGTTACGAGCAGTACTTC; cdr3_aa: CASSSPRLGKSYEQYF
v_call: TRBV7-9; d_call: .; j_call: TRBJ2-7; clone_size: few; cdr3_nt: TGTGCCAGCAGCTTAGCGAACGAGGAGCAGTACTTC; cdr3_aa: CASSLANEEQYF
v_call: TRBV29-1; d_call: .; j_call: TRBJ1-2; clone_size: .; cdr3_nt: TGCAGCGGTGAGGGCCGGGCTGGCTACACCTTC; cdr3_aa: CSGEGRAGYTF
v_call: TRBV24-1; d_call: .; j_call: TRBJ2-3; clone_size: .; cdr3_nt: TGTGCCACCAGTGATCGCTACAGGGCGACGTCAGATACGCAGTATTTT; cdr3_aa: CATSDRYRATSDTQYF
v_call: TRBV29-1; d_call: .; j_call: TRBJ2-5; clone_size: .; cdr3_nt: TGCAGCGTTGAGTTGGGGGCTGGTGGGACCCAGTACTTC; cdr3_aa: CSVELGAGGTQYF
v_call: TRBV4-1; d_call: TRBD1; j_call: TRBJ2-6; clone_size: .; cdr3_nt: TGCGCCAGCAGCCTTGTTGTGGGACAGGTGTACTCAGGCGTCCTGACTTTC; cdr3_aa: CASSLVVGQVYSGVLTF
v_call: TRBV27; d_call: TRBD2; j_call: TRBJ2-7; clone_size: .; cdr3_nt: TGTGCCAGCAGTCCTCTAGCGGGAGTCGAGCAGTACTTC; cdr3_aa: CASSPLAGVEQYF
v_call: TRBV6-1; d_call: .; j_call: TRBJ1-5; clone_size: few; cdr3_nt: TGTGCCAGCAGTGAAGCGGGCAGGGGAGTGGAGCATTTT; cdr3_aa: CASSEAGRGVEHF
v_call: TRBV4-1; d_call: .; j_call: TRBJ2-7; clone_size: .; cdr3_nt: TGCGCCAGCAGCCTGGGGCACAGCTCCTACGAGCAGTACTTC; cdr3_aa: CASSLGHSSYEQYF
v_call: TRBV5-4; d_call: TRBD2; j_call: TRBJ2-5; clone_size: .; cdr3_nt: TGTGCCAGCAGTAGCGGGAGCGGTGAGACCCAGTACTTC; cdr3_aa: CASSSGSGETQYF
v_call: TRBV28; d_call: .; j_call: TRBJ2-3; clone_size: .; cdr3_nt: TGTGCCAGTCCCAAAGGGGGTACGCAGTATTTT; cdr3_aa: CASPKGGTQYF
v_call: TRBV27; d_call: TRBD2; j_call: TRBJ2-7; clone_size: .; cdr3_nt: TGTGCCAGCAGTCGACTAGCGGGAGGAGCAGACGAGCAGTACTTC; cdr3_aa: CASSRLAGGADEQYF
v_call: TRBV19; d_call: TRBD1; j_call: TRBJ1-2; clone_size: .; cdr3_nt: TGTGCCAGTAGTCCAGGGGGCTCAGGTGGCTACACCTTC; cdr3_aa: CASSPGGSGGYTF
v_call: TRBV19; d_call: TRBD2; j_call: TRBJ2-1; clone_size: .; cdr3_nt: TGTGCCAGTAGGGGTACTAGCGGGAGGGAGAATGAGCAGTTCTTC; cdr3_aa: CASRGTSGRENEQFF
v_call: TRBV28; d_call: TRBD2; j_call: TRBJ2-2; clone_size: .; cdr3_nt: TGTGCCAGCAGTTCCTCCCCTAGCGGGAGCGTTCGGCCCGGGGAGCTGTTTTTT; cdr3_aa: CASSSSPSGSVRPGELFF
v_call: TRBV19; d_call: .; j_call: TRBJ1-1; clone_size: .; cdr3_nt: TGTGCCAGTAGTATGGTCGGCCCCGGGGAGGCTTTCTTT; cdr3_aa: CASSMVGPGEAFF
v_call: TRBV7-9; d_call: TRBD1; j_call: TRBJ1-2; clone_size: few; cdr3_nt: TGTGCCAGCAGCCCCCCGGGACAGAGTTATGGCTACACCTTC; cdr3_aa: CASSPPGQSYGYTF
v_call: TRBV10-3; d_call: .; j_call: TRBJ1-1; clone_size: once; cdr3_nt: TGTGCCATCAGTGAGTCGAGCGAAGCTTTCTTT; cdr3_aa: CAISESSEAFF
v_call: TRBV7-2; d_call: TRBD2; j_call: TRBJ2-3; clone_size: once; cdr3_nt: TGTGCCAGCAGCTCGACTAGCGGGAGAACAGATACGCAGTATTTT; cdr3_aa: CASSSTSGRTDTQYF
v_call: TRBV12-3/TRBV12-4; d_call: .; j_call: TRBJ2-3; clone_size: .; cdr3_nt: TGTGCCAGCAGTTTAACATCCCTGGATACGCAGTATTTT; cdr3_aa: CASSLTSLDTQYF
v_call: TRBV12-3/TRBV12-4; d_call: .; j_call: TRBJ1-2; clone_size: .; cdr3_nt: TGTGCCAGCACCTGGGGGGGGGCCAGGTACACCTTC; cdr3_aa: CASTWGGARYTF
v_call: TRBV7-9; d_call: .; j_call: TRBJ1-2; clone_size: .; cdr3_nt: TGTGCCAGCAGCTTCCTGGGGGTCCTACCCTCCTATGGCTACACCTTC; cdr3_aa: CASSFLGVLPSYGYTF
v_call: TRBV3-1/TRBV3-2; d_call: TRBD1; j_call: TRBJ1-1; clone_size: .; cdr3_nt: TGTGCCAGCATCCATTCGGACAGGGAGAACACTGAAGCTTTCTTT; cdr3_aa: CASIHSDRENTEAFF
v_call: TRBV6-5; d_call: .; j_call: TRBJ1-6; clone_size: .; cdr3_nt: TGTGCCAGCAGACTCGGATACTCCTATAATTCACCCCTCCACTTT; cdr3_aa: CASRLGYSYNSPLHF
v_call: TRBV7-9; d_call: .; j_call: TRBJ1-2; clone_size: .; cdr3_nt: TGTGCCAGCAGCTTAGTATTCGGCCAGGGCTATGGCTACACCTTC; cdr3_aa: CASSLVFGQGYGYTF
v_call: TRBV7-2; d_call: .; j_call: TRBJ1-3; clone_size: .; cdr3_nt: TGTGCCAGCAGCCCCGGAGGGCCTGGAAACACCATATATTTT; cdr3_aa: CASSPGGPGNTIYF
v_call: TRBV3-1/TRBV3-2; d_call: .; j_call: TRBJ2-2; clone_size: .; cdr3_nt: TGTGCCAGCAGCCTCAGGGTTGCGGGGGGGGAGCTGTTTTTT; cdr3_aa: CASSLRVAGGELFF
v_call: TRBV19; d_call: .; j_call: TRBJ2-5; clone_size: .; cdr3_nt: TGTGCCAGTAACGACAGGTGGTACCAAGAGACCCAGTACTTC; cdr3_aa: CASNDRWYQETQYF
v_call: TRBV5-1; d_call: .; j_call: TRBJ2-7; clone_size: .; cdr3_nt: TGCGCCAGCAGCTTGGTCGGGAGTTGGTACGAGCAGTACTTC; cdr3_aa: CASSLVGSWYEQYF
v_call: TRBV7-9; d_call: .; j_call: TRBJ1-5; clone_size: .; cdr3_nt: TGTGCCAGCAGCGTAGGGAGTATGGATCAGCCCCAGCATTTT; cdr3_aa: CASSVGSMDQPQHF
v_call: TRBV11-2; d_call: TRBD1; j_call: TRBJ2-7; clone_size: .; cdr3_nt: TGTGCCAGCAGCTTGAAGGGGGCGGGCGAGCAGTACTTC; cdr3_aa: CASSLKGAGEQYF
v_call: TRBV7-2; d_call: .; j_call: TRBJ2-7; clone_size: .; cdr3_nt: TGTGCCAGCAGCCGCAGGGGATGGGGGGTCGAGCAGTACTTC; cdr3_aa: CASSRRGWGVEQYF
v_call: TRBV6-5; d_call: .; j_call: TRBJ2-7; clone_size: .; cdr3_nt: TGTGCCAGCAGTTATTCCGCGGGTGGAATCTACGAGCAGTACTTC; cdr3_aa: CASSYSAGGIYEQYF
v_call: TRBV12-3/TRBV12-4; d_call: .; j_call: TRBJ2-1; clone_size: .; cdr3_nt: TGTGCCAGCAGTCCTGAGAGGCGCAATGAGCAGTTCTTC; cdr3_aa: CASSPERRNEQFF
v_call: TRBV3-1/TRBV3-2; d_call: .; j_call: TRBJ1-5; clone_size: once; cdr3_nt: TGTGCCAGCAGCCAAGAGGGAGGGACTACGCCCCAGCATTTT; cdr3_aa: CASSQEGGTTPQHF